Listed below are T cell receptor beta chains from one sample, sequenced in a study of T cell repertoires in cytomegalovirus infection. TCRdb independently ran MiXCR on the reads; one entry per CDR3 protein. The table includes 750,000 to 900,000 distinct CDR3 sequences, about 28% detected once. These receptors lack a known antigen. Sequenced material: cultured CD8+ T cells from PBMCs, taken from culture after CMV antigen stimulation. Every receptor here comes from a human donor in good health (CMV status not recorded). Some clones in this sample may be carry-over from other donors' samples. The CDR3 runs from the conserved cysteine through the conserved F or W. Each record gives: J gene, clone size, D gene, V gene, CDR3 protein, CDR3 DNA. A D gene is named only where the DNA matches it firmly. Some rows mark clone size as missing; the rest say once, few, many or name a class of expanded clone.

j_call: TRBJ2-5; clone_size: NA; d_call: NA; v_call: TRBV27; cdr3_aa: CASSLSGRGTQYF; cdr3_nt: TGTGCCAGCAGTTTATCGGGGCGGGGGACCCAGTACTTC
j_call: TRBJ1-1; clone_size: NA; d_call: NA; v_call: TRBV12-5; cdr3_aa: CASGYQGMNTEAFF; cdr3_nt: TGTGCTAGTGGTTATCAGGGGATGAACACTGAAGCTTTCTTT
j_call: TRBJ2-7; clone_size: many; d_call: NA; v_call: TRBV12-5; cdr3_aa: CASGLVQRGSHEQYF; cdr3_nt: TGTGCTAGTGGTTTGGTACAACGTGGATCGCACGAGCAGTACTTC
j_call: TRBJ2-1; clone_size: many; d_call: NA; v_call: TRBV5-6; cdr3_aa: CASSFGTANEQFF; cdr3_nt: TGTGCCAGCAGTTTCGGGACCGCCAATGAGCAGTTCTTC
j_call: TRBJ1-6; clone_size: NA; d_call: NA; v_call: TRBV2; cdr3_aa: CASSESGAGMDSPLHF; cdr3_nt: TGTGCCAGCAGTGAATCGGGAGCAGGGATGGATTCACCCCTCCACTTT
j_call: TRBJ1-2; clone_size: NA; d_call: NA; v_call: TRBV6-8; cdr3_aa: CASSYGGPYGYTF; cdr3_nt: TGTGCCAGCAGTTACGGGGGTCCCTATGGCTACACCTTC
j_call: TRBJ2-5; clone_size: few; d_call: TRBD2; v_call: TRBV11-1; cdr3_aa: CASSLADSGGYQETQYF; cdr3_nt: TGTGCCAGCAGCTTAGCGGATAGCGGGGGGTACCAAGAGACCCAGTACTTC
j_call: TRBJ2-5; clone_size: few; d_call: TRBD1; v_call: TRBV5-6; cdr3_aa: CASSAGQAQETQYF; cdr3_nt: TGTGCCAGCAGCGCGGGACAGGCCCAAGAGACCCAGTACTTC
j_call: TRBJ2-2; clone_size: few; d_call: TRBD2; v_call: TRBV29-1; cdr3_aa: CSGALAANTGELFF; cdr3_nt: TGCAGCGGAGCGCTAGCGGCGAACACCGGGGAGCTGTTTTTT
j_call: TRBJ2-1; clone_size: NA; d_call: TRBD1; v_call: TRBV20-1; cdr3_aa: CRAGTESYNEQFF; cdr3_nt: TGCAGGGCCGGGACAGAGTCCTACAATGAGCAGTTCTTC
j_call: TRBJ2-7; clone_size: NA; d_call: NA; v_call: TRBV11-2; cdr3_aa: CANSLVPYEQYF; cdr3_nt: TGTGCCAACAGCCTCGTCCCCTACGAGCAGTACTTC
j_call: TRBJ2-2; clone_size: few; d_call: NA; v_call: TRBV7-2; cdr3_aa: CASSFGLDNTGELFF; cdr3_nt: TGTGCCAGCAGCTTCGGACTGGATAACACCGGGGAGCTGTTTTTT
j_call: TRBJ2-4; clone_size: many; d_call: NA; v_call: TRBV6-1; cdr3_aa: CASSPRGDIQYF; cdr3_nt: TGTGCCAGCAGTCCACGAGGGGACATTCAGTACTTC
j_call: TRBJ2-3; clone_size: few; d_call: NA; v_call: TRBV7-9; cdr3_aa: CASSLARAITDTQYF; cdr3_nt: TGTGCCAGCAGCTTAGCTCGTGCGATTACAGATACGCAGTATTTT
j_call: TRBJ1-2; clone_size: NA; d_call: NA; v_call: TRBV10-3; cdr3_aa: CAISESGRANYGYTF; cdr3_nt: TGTGCCATCAGTGAGTCAGGCAGAGCGAACTATGGCTACACCTTC
j_call: TRBJ1-6; clone_size: few; d_call: NA; v_call: TRBV28; cdr3_aa: CASSLWGNNSPLHF; cdr3_nt: TGTGCCAGCAGTTTGTGGGGTAATAATTCACCCCTCCACTTT
j_call: TRBJ2-1; clone_size: NA; d_call: NA; v_call: TRBV20-1; cdr3_aa: CSARGAELEQFF; cdr3_nt: TGCAGTGCTAGAGGAGCAGAGCTAGAGCAGTTCTTC
j_call: TRBJ1-4; clone_size: NA; d_call: NA; v_call: TRBV7-6; cdr3_aa: CASSSGGNNEKLFF; cdr3_nt: TGTGCCAGCAGCTCGGGGGGCAATAATGAAAAACTGTTTTTT
j_call: TRBJ2-7; clone_size: few; d_call: NA; v_call: TRBV7-9; cdr3_aa: CASTRPDRPAYEQYF; cdr3_nt: TGTGCCAGCACTAGACCGGACCGGCCAGCTTACGAGCAGTACTTC
j_call: TRBJ1-2; clone_size: few; d_call: NA; v_call: TRBV27; cdr3_aa: CAIRGPYGYTF; cdr3_nt: TGTGCCATCCGGGGCCCCTATGGCTACACCTTC
j_call: TRBJ1-2; clone_size: NA; d_call: NA; v_call: TRBV6-5; cdr3_aa: CASSRLAGGNYGYTF; cdr3_nt: TGTGCCAGCAGCCGACTGGCGGGGGGAAACTATGGCTACACCTTC
j_call: TRBJ2-1; clone_size: few; d_call: NA; v_call: TRBV7-9; cdr3_aa: CASSLVRNRPPGNEQFF; cdr3_nt: TGTGCCAGCAGCTTAGTACGGAACAGGCCGCCCGGCAATGAGCAGTTCTTC
j_call: TRBJ1-1; clone_size: few; d_call: NA; v_call: TRBV6-6; cdr3_aa: CASSLDGDTEAFF; cdr3_nt: TGTGCCAGCAGCCTAGACGGGGACACTGAAGCTTTCTTT
j_call: TRBJ1-6; clone_size: many; d_call: TRBD1; v_call: TRBV4-3; cdr3_aa: CASSQPGTANSPLHF; cdr3_nt: TGCGCCAGCAGCCAGCCCGGGACAGCCAATTCACCCCTCCACTTT
j_call: TRBJ2-2; clone_size: NA; d_call: NA; v_call: TRBV4-3; cdr3_aa: CASSQALSTGELFF; cdr3_nt: TGCGCCAGCAGCCAAGCGCTTTCCACCGGGGAGCTGTTTTTT
j_call: TRBJ2-3; clone_size: NA; d_call: NA; v_call: TRBV6-2/TRBV6-3; cdr3_aa: CASSYDPRTTIRVVDTQYF; cdr3_nt: TGTGCCAGCAGTTATGACCCCCGCACGACGATACGGGTCGTAGATACGCAGTATTTT
j_call: TRBJ2-2; clone_size: NA; d_call: NA; v_call: TRBV5-5; cdr3_aa: CASSLSTGRIYTGELFF; cdr3_nt: TGTGCCAGCAGCTTATCTACAGGGAGGATATACACCGGGGAGCTGTTTTTT
j_call: TRBJ2-5; clone_size: few; d_call: TRBD1; v_call: TRBV6-1; cdr3_aa: CASSDYGQGRLYQETQYF; cdr3_nt: TGTGCCAGCAGCGACTATGGACAGGGGAGATTGTACCAAGAGACCCAGTACTTC
j_call: TRBJ2-1; clone_size: many; d_call: TRBD1; v_call: TRBV7-2; cdr3_aa: CASSEGTGAVIPKNNEQFF; cdr3_nt: TGTGCCAGCAGCGAAGGGACAGGGGCAGTTATCCCCAAGAACAATGAGCAGTTCTTC
j_call: TRBJ1-1; clone_size: few; d_call: NA; v_call: TRBV6-5; cdr3_aa: CASSYSKAGEAFF; cdr3_nt: TGTGCCAGCAGTTACTCGAAGGCAGGTGAAGCTTTCTTT
j_call: TRBJ2-1; clone_size: few; d_call: TRBD2; v_call: TRBV29-1; cdr3_aa: CSVRLATYNEQFF; cdr3_nt: TGCAGCGTTCGACTAGCGACTTACAATGAGCAGTTCTTC
j_call: TRBJ1-1; clone_size: few; d_call: NA; v_call: TRBV9; cdr3_aa: CASSAEDGLNTEAFF; cdr3_nt: TGTGCCAGCAGCGCTGAGGACGGTTTGAACACTGAAGCTTTCTTT
j_call: TRBJ1-6; clone_size: NA; d_call: NA; v_call: TRBV5-5; cdr3_aa: CASSSTQALHF; cdr3_nt: TGTGCCAGCAGCTCGACCCAGGCCCTCCACTTT
j_call: TRBJ2-5; clone_size: few; d_call: NA; v_call: TRBV5-1; cdr3_aa: CASSLEEGTQYF; cdr3_nt: TGCGCCAGCAGCTTGGAGGAGGGGACCCAGTACTTC
j_call: TRBJ2-1; clone_size: few; d_call: NA; v_call: TRBV6-5; cdr3_aa: CASIGALWNNEQFF; cdr3_nt: TGTGCCAGCATAGGCGCCCTATGGAACAATGAGCAGTTCTTC
j_call: TRBJ1-2; clone_size: few; d_call: NA; v_call: TRBV7-9; cdr3_aa: CASTVGGYGYTF; cdr3_nt: TGTGCCAGCACTGTGGGAGGTTACGGCTACACCTTC
j_call: TRBJ2-7; clone_size: many; d_call: TRBD1; v_call: TRBV7-9; cdr3_aa: CASSSDRGPSYEQYF; cdr3_nt: TGTGCCAGCAGCTCGGACAGGGGGCCATCCTACGAGCAGTACTTC
j_call: TRBJ2-1; clone_size: NA; d_call: NA; v_call: TRBV29-1; cdr3_aa: CSVEEEWRLNEQFF; cdr3_nt: TGCAGCGTTGAAGAGGAGTGGAGACTCAATGAGCAGTTCTTC
j_call: TRBJ2-7; clone_size: once; d_call: NA; v_call: TRBV5-6; cdr3_aa: CASSHGGQGGKSYEQYF; cdr3_nt: TGTGCCAGCAGCCATGGGGGCCAGGGAGGAAAATCCTACGAGCAGTACTTC
j_call: TRBJ1-1; clone_size: few; d_call: NA; v_call: TRBV6-2/TRBV6-3; cdr3_aa: CASTPIGRQKNTEAFF; cdr3_nt: TGTGCCAGCACCCCTATCGGGAGACAGAAGAACACTGAAGCTTTCTTT
j_call: TRBJ2-6; clone_size: NA; d_call: NA; v_call: TRBV4-1; cdr3_aa: CASSQDYDSGANVLTF; cdr3_nt: TGCGCCAGCAGCCAAGACTACGACTCTGGGGCCAACGTCCTGACTTTC
j_call: TRBJ2-7; clone_size: NA; d_call: TRBD2; v_call: TRBV24-1; cdr3_aa: CATSDPRGVGYEQYF; cdr3_nt: TGTGCCACCAGTGATCCCCGGGGGGTTGGCTACGAGCAGTACTTC
j_call: TRBJ2-2; clone_size: NA; d_call: NA; v_call: TRBV6-2/TRBV6-3; cdr3_aa: CASSPLSFTGELFF; cdr3_nt: TGTGCCAGCAGCCCGCTATCCTTCACCGGGGAGCTGTTTTTT
j_call: TRBJ1-2; clone_size: NA; d_call: NA; v_call: TRBV12-3/TRBV12-4; cdr3_aa: CASVGDPPRDYGYTF; cdr3_nt: TGTGCCAGCGTCGGAGACCCCCCGCGGGACTATGGCTACACCTTC
j_call: TRBJ1-4; clone_size: NA; d_call: TRBD1; v_call: TRBV7-9; cdr3_aa: CASSSPGTEQYLINEKLFF; cdr3_nt: TGTGCCAGCAGCTCACCCGGGACAGAACAATATTTGATCAATGAAAAACTGTTTTTT
j_call: TRBJ2-1; clone_size: many; d_call: TRBD1; v_call: TRBV11-2; cdr3_aa: CASSLAFWDRGPSAYNEQFF; cdr3_nt: TGTGCCAGCAGCTTAGCTTTTTGGGACAGGGGGCCCTCCGCCTACAATGAGCAGTTCTTC
j_call: TRBJ2-1; clone_size: NA; d_call: NA; v_call: TRBV15; cdr3_aa: CATEGDSYNEQFF; cdr3_nt: TGTGCCACCGAAGGTGACTCCTACAATGAGCAGTTCTTC
j_call: TRBJ2-1; clone_size: few; d_call: NA; v_call: TRBV4-2; cdr3_aa: CASRDTRSYNEQFF; cdr3_nt: TGTGCCAGCCGGGACACCCGCTCCTACAATGAGCAGTTCTTC
j_call: TRBJ2-7; clone_size: NA; d_call: NA; v_call: TRBV12-5; cdr3_aa: CASGLRQGGYEQYF; cdr3_nt: TGTGCTAGTGGTCTCCGACAGGGAGGCTACGAGCAGTACTTC
j_call: TRBJ1-6; clone_size: many; d_call: TRBD1; v_call: TRBV4-1; cdr3_aa: CASSQERDSHPFYNSPLHF; cdr3_nt: TGCGCCAGCAGCCAAGAAAGGGACAGCCATCCTTTCTATAATTCACCCCTCCACTTT
j_call: TRBJ2-7; clone_size: NA; d_call: TRBD1; v_call: TRBV5-8; cdr3_aa: CASSITGALFSEQYF; cdr3_nt: TGTGCCAGTAGTATAACAGGGGCGCTTTTCTCCGAGCAGTACTTC
j_call: TRBJ2-1; clone_size: NA; d_call: NA; v_call: TRBV19; cdr3_aa: CASSIGGGPPYNEQFF; cdr3_nt: TGTGCCAGTAGTATTGGTGGGGGGCCTCCCTACAATGAGCAGTTCTTC
j_call: TRBJ2-1; clone_size: NA; d_call: NA; v_call: TRBV5-6; cdr3_aa: CASQSASNNEQFF; cdr3_nt: TGTGCCAGCCAATCCGCTTCCAACAATGAGCAGTTCTTC
j_call: TRBJ2-1; clone_size: NA; d_call: TRBD1; v_call: TRBV2; cdr3_aa: CASSDTEQGAHNEQFF; cdr3_nt: TGTGCCAGCAGTGACACGGAACAGGGGGCGCACAATGAGCAGTTCTTC
j_call: TRBJ2-2; clone_size: NA; d_call: NA; v_call: TRBV25-1; cdr3_aa: CASNKEGPTGELFF; cdr3_nt: TGTGCCAGCAACAAAGAGGGCCCCACCGGGGAGCTGTTTTTT
j_call: TRBJ2-5; clone_size: NA; d_call: NA; v_call: TRBV27; cdr3_aa: CASMGVQETQYF; cdr3_nt: TGTGCCAGCATGGGGGTGCAAGAGACCCAGTACTTC
j_call: TRBJ2-2; clone_size: NA; d_call: NA; v_call: TRBV7-9; cdr3_aa: CASTFTGELFF; cdr3_nt: TGTGCCAGCACCTTCACCGGGGAGCTGTTTTTT
j_call: TRBJ2-7; clone_size: NA; d_call: TRBD1; v_call: TRBV12-3/TRBV12-4; cdr3_aa: CASSAPDRGHEQYF; cdr3_nt: TGTGCCAGCAGTGCTCCGGACAGGGGGCATGAGCAGTACTTC
j_call: TRBJ2-1; clone_size: NA; d_call: TRBD1; v_call: TRBV6-5; cdr3_aa: CASRRSGTDYTYSYNEQFF; cdr3_nt: TGTGCCAGCAGGCGATCCGGGACAGATTATACTTACTCCTACAATGAGCAGTTCTTC
j_call: TRBJ1-2; clone_size: many; d_call: TRBD1; v_call: TRBV25-1; cdr3_aa: CASSGIGQGAYNYGYTF; cdr3_nt: TGTGCCAGCAGTGGAATCGGACAGGGGGCTTATAACTATGGCTACACCTTC